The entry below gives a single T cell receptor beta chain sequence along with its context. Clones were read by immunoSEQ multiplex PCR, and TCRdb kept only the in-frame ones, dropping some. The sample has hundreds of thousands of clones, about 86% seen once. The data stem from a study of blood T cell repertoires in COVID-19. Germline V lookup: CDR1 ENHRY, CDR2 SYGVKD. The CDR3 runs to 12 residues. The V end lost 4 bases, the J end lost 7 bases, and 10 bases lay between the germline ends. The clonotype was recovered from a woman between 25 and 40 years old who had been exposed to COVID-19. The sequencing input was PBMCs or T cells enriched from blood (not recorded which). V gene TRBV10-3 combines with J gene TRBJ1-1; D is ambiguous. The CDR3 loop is CAISGLRGEAFF. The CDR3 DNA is TGTGCCATCAGTGGGTTACGAGGTGAAGCTTTCTTT.